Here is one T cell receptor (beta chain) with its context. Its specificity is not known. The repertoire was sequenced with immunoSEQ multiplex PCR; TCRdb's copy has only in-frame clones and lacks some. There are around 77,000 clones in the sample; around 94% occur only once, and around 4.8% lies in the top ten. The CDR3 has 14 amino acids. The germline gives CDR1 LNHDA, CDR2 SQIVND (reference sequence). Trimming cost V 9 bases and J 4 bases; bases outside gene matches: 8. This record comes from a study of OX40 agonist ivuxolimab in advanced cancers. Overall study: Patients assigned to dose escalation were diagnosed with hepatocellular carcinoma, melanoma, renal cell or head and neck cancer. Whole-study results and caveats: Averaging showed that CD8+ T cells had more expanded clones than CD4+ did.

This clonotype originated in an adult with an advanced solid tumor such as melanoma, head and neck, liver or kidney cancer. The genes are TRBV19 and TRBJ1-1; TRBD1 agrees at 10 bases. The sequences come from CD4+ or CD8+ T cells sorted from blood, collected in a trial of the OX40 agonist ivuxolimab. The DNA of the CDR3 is TGTGCCAGCCAGACAGGGGGCATCGCCACTGAAGCTTTCTTT. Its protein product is CASQTGGIATEAFF.